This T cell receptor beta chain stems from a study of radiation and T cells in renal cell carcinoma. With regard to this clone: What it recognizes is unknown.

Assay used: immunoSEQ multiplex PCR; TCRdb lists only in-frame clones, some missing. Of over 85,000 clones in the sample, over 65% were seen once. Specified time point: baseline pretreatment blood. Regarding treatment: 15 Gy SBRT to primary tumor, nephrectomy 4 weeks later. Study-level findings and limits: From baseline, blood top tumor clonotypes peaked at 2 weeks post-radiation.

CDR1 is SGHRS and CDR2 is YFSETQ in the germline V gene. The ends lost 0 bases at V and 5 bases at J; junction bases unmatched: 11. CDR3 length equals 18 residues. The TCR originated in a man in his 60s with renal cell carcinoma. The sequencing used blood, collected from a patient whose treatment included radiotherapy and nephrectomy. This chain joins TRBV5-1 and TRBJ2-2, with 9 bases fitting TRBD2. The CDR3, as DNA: TGCGCCAGCAGCTTGGCCCAAATGACTAGCGGAGGGACCGGGGAGCTGTTTTTT. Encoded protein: CASSLAQMTSGGTGELFF.